This T cell receptor beta chain appears in the sequencing data of a study of OX40 agonist ivuxolimab in advanced cancers. Profiled with immunoSEQ multiplex PCR; TCRdb holds only in-frame clones, not every one. The sample records over 10,000 clones, about 78% being singletons. This TCR derives from an adult with an advanced solid tumor such as melanoma, head and neck, liver or kidney cancer. The specimen was CD4+ or CD8+ T cells sorted from blood, collected in a trial of the OX40 agonist ivuxolimab.

The CDR3 nucleotides are TGTGCCAGCAGCCTGATGGGAACACAGGGGATGGACGAGCAGTACTTC. Residues: CASSLMGTQGMDEQYF. The gene calls are TRBV4-2 and TRBJ2-7; 7 bases line up with TRBD1. CDR3 size: 16 residues. Germline CDR1 and CDR2: LGHNA and YNFKEQ. Germline trimming cut 4 bases from V and 5 bases from J; bases unmatched to any gene: 14.